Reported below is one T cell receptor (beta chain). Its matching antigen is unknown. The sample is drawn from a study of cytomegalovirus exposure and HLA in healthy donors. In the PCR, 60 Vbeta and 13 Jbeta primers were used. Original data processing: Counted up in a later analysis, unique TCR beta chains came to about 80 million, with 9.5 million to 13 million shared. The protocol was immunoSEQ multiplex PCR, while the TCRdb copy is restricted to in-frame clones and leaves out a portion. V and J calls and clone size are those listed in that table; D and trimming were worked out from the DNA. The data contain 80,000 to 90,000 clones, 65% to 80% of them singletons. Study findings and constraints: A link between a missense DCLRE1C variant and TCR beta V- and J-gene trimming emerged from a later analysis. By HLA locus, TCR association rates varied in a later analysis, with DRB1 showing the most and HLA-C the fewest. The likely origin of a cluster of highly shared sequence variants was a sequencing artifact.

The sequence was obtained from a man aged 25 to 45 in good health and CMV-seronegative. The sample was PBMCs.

CDR3 sequence: CASRVIQGTSSPLHF. Written as DNA, the CDR3 is TGCGCCAGCAGAGTAATACAGGGGACAAGTTCACCCCTCCACTTT. The rearrangement joins TRBV5-1 to TRBJ1-6; 7 bases are shared with TRBD1. V dropped 5 bases and J dropped 9; count of bases not matched to a gene: 11. The germline CDR1 and CDR2 sequences are SGHRS and YFSETQ. The CDR3 has 15 residues.